These 10 T cell receptor beta chains were all obtained from the same sample, sequenced in a study of blood T cell repertoires in COVID-19. The data were produced by immunoSEQ multiplex PCR, yet TCRdb's version contains in-frame clones alone and is incomplete. The sample lists approximately 290,000 clones; roughly 86% were seen once. Material for sequencing was peripheral blood. The receptors were gathered from a woman aged 25 to 45 with COVID-19, enrolled during active disease.

The genes are TRBV4-1 and TRBJ1-5, with 7 bases that match TRBD1. The V gene's germline CDR1 is MGHRA and CDR2 YSYEKL. The J segment lost 5 bases and the V segment lost 5 bases, leaving 9 bases of the junction unmatched. The CDR3 is 15 residues long. CDR3 bases: TGCGCCAGCAGCTCCGTAGGCACAGGGGATCAGCCCCAGCATTTT. Protein: CASSSVGTGDQPQHF.

V and J are TRBV19 and TRBJ1-5; 9 nucleotides agree with TRBD1. CDR3 length equals 18 residues. Trimming cost V 5 bases and J 2 bases; bases outside gene matches: 13. CDR1 is LNHDA and CDR2 is SQIVND in the germline V gene (reference sequence). The DNA for the CDR3 is TGTGCCAGTAGTCAGACAGGGGGTCTGGGTTACGGCAATCAGCCCCAGCATTTT. Protein product: CASSQTGGLGYGNQPQHF. The entire variable domain, with the rest obtained from reference TRBV19 and TRBJ1-5, is as follows: DGGITQSPKYLFRKEGQNVTLSCEQNLNHDAMYWYRQDPGQGLRLIYYSQIVNDFQKGDIAEGYSVSREKKESFPLTVTSAQKNPTAFYLCASSQTGGLGYGNQPQHFGDGTRLSIL.

The chain uses TRBV28 and TRBJ1-2; D is unresolved. CDR1 MDHEN and CDR2 SYDVKM come from the germline V gene. V shed 2 bases and J shed 4 bases, with 8 bases lying between them. The CDR3 covers 13 residues. The CDR3 protein is CASSLRTSYGYTF. CDR3 DNA: TGTGCCAGCAGTTTACGTACTAGCTATGGCTACACCTTC.

The chain carries TRBV2 and TRBJ2-7, with a weak D call TRBD1 (6 bases). The germline V and J ends were trimmed by 7 bases and 5 bases, with 12 bases remaining between them. CDR1 is SNHLY and CDR2 is FYNNEI in the germline V gene. The CDR3 has 12 residues. This chain's CDR3 is CASNPGVNEQYF. The CDR3 DNA follows: TGTGCCAGCAACCCAGGGGTCAACGAGCAGTACTTC.

The V gene is TRBV5-6, the J gene TRBJ1-5, with TRBD1 as a possible D gene (6 bases). V dropped 1 base and J dropped 4 bases, with 12 bases sitting between them. Looked up from germline, CDR1 is SGHDT and CDR2 is YYEEEE. This CDR3 region has 15 residues. The CDR3, as DNA: TGTGCCAGCAGCTTGCGCAGGGGACCTAATCAGCCCCAGCATTTT. Its translation is CASSLRRGPNQPQHF. The full variable domain, rest sourced from reference TRBV5-6 and TRBJ1-5, is DAGVTQSPTHLIKTRGQQVTLRCSPKSGHDTVSWYQQALGQGPQFIFQYYEEEERQRGNFPDRFSGHQFPNYSSELNVNALLLGDSALYLCASSLRRGPNQPQHFGDGTRLSIL.

The rearrangement joins TRBV6-5 to TRBJ2-5; D possibly corresponds to TRBD1 (5 bases). This CDR3 has 15 residues. Germline V gene sequence: CDR1 MNHEY, CDR2 SVGAGI. V was pared by 7 bases and J by 2 bases, with 17 bases between. The CDR3 loop reads CASIRGIGLQETQYF. The DNA for the CDR3 is TGTGCCAGCATTAGGGGAATAGGGCTACAAGAGACCCAGTACTTC.

The V gene is TRBV12-3 or TRBV12-4, the J gene TRBJ1-5; D uncertain. This CDR3 has 13 amino acids. V was clipped by 6 bases and J by 5 bases, with 11 bases between them. The CDR3 is CASSSRYHQPQHF. In DNA, the CDR3 is TGTGCCAGCAGCTCCCGTTATCATCAGCCCCAGCATTTT.

The chain joins TRBV5-1 to TRBJ2-3; TRBD2 matches 14 bases. The CDR3 length is 16 residues. Looked up from germline, CDR1 is SGHRS and CDR2 is YFSETQ. J gave up 1 base and V 4 bases, and 2 bases lay outside the gene matches. CDR3 bases: TGCGCCAGCAGCCCGGGACTAGCGGGGGGCACAGATACGCAGTATTTT. Encoded protein: CASSPGLAGGTDTQYF.

V gene TRBV12-3 or TRBV12-4 combines with J gene TRBJ2-1, with D maybe TRBD2 (5 bases). The CDR3 is 13 amino acids. V lost 6 bases and J 5 bases, leaving 11 bases between the germline ends. For the CDR3, the DNA is TGTGCCAGCAGCCCCCGGGGAAACAATGAGCAGTTCTTC. Amino acids: CASSPRGNNEQFF.

The CDR3 DNA reads as TGCGCCAGCTATTATAGCGGGGAGCTGTTTTTT. The encoded protein is CASYYSGELFF. The chain uses TRBV10-2 and TRBJ2-2; D gene uncertain. V was pared by 8 bases and J by 7 bases, with 8 bases between. Germline lookup yields CDR1 WSHSY and CDR2 SAAADI. This CDR3 spans 11 amino acids.